The 20 T cell receptor beta chains reported below all come from one sample, sequenced in a study of T cell repertoires in cytomegalovirus infection. TCRdb itself ran the reads through MiXCR, one entry per CDR3 protein. The data show tens of thousands of distinct CDR3 sequences, 20% seen once. No antigen has been assigned to these receptors. The material sequenced was CD8+ T cells from cultured PBMCs, taken from culture after CMV antigen stimulation. These receptors came from a human donor in good health (CMV status not recorded). Some clones in this sample may be carry-over from other donors' samples.

The chain couples TRBV7-8 to TRBJ2-3, with D tentatively TRBD2 (6 bases). The CDR3 loop spans 14 amino acids. V lost 3 bases and J lost 5, with 12 bases in between. Germline CDR1 is SGHVS and CDR2 is FQNEAQ. The CDR3 region has the DNA TGTGCCAGCAGCTTGGGACTCCTCGGAGATACGCAGTATTTT. Amino acid sequence: CASSLGLLGDTQYF.

The CDR3: CSARVRASQRLAGHTDTQYF. The CDR3 nucleotides are TGCAGTGCTAGAGTCCGAGCGTCCCAGCGACTAGCGGGGCACACAGATACGCAGTATTTT. This sequence joins TRBV20-1 and TRBJ2-3; 11 bases are a match to TRBD2. CDR3 size: 20 residues. The V segment lost 1 base and the J segment 2 bases; nucleotides outside the gene matches: 17. Germline V CDR1 and CDR2: DFQATT, SNEGSKA (reference sequence).

CDR3 coding DNA: TGTGCCAGCCAGGACGGTGGGGGGCCCCAGCATTTT. This sequence encodes CASQDGGGPQHF. The chain joins TRBV6-1 to TRBJ1-5; D is possibly TRBD1 (5 bases). The CDR3 is 12 amino acids. Germline CDR1 MNHNS, CDR2 SASEGT. The ends were cut back, 8 bases at V and 9 bases at J, with 14 bases in the middle.

The chain recombines TRBV7-8 with TRBJ2-6; D possibly corresponds to TRBD2 (5 bases). The CDR3 spans 17 residues. CDR1 is SGHVS, CDR2 FQNEAQ, per germline. V was trimmed by 4 bases and J by 12 bases, leaving 25 bases between them. This chain's CDR3 is CASSYLSSGPVRGVLTF. Written as DNA, the CDR3 is TGTGCCAGCAGCTACCTTTCTTCGGGCCCGGTCCGGGGCGTCCTGACTTTC.

The V gene is TRBV7-8, the J gene TRBJ2-7; no reliable D call. Per germline, CDR1 SGHVS and CDR2 FQNEAQ. Trimming pared 5 bases from V and 0 bases from J, leaving 14 bases between. This CDR3 spans 15 amino acids. The CDR3 protein is CASSPFLGISYEQYF. CDR3 in DNA: TGTGCCAGCAGCCCCTTTCTGGGGATCTCCTACGAGCAGTACTTC. The whole variable domain, filled in from reference TRBV7-8 and TRBJ2-7, reads GAGVSQSPRYKVAKRGQDVALRCDPISGHVSLFWYQQALGQGPEFLTYFQNEAQLDKSGLPSDRFFAERPEGSVSTLKIQRTQQEDSAVYLCASSPFLGISYEQYFGPGTRLTVT.

This clonotype was counted many times. This chain's CDR3 is CASSQEDRANYGYTF. For the CDR3, the DNA is TGCGCCAGCAGCCAAGAGGACAGAGCTAACTATGGCTACACCTTC. This chain uses TRBV4-1 with TRBJ1-2, with D possibly TRBD1 on 6 matching bases. Per germline, CDR1 MGHRA and CDR2 YSYEKL. V dropped 0 bases and J dropped 0 bases, with 8 bases sitting between them. The CDR3 has 15 amino acids.

V and J are TRBV7-9 and TRBJ1-1, with a possible D match to TRBD1 (6 bases). V was clipped by 3 bases and J by 0 bases, with 17 bases between them. CDR1 SEHNR and CDR2 FQNEAQ come from the germline V gene (reference sequence). CDR3 length: 17 amino acids. The CDR3 region has the DNA TGTGCCAGCAGCTTCGCTAGCGGACAGTTCATGAACACTGAAGCTTTCTTT. Protein sequence: CASSFASGQFMNTEAFF.

The chain uses TRBV6-5 and TRBJ2-1, with D possibly being TRBD2 (5 bases). This CDR3 contains 15 residues. The V gene lost 5 bases and the J gene lost 2 bases, with 13 bases spanning the gap. Germline CDR1 reads MNHEY; CDR2 reads SVGAGI. CDR3 DNA: TGTGCCAGCAGTGGTAGCGTCGGTACCTACAATGAGCAGTTCTTC. Protein product: CASSGSVGTYNEQFF.

The rearrangement joins TRBV12-5 to TRBJ1-5; a weak D match, TRBD1 (5 bases). Per the germline V gene, CDR1 is LGHNT and CDR2 is FRNRAP. The CDR3 has 14 amino acids. The V end was cut by 4 bases, the J end by 4 bases, with 11 bases between. For the CDR3, the DNA is TGTGCTAGTGGTTCCAGGGTCCTGAATCAGCCCCAGCATTTT. This codes for CASGSRVLNQPQHF.

The chain carries TRBV5-5 and TRBJ1-2; D perhaps matches TRBD1 (5 bases). Trimming pared 4 bases from V and 4 bases from J, leaving 17 bases between. CDR1 is SGHKS, CDR2 YYEKEE, per germline (reference sequence). This CDR3 spans 15 amino acids. The CDR3 here is CASSAPWQGLYGYTF. CDR3 nucleotides: TGTGCCAGCAGCGCACCCTGGCAGGGACTCTATGGCTACACCTTC.

The rearrangement links TRBV2 to TRBJ1-2; D remains ambiguous. Per the germline V gene, CDR1 is SNHLY and CDR2 is FYNNEI. V lost 2 bases, J lost 4 bases, and 8 bases lay in between. The CDR3 spans 13 residues. The CDR3 coding sequence is TGTGCCAGCAGTGAACGGCAGAGCTATGGCTACACCTTC. It encodes CASSERQSYGYTF.

A few counts support this clonotype. The chain combines TRBV6-2 or TRBV6-3 with TRBJ2-7; no firm D call. V dropped 2 bases and J dropped 3 bases, with 8 bases sitting between them. Per the germline V gene, CDR1 is MNHEY and CDR2 is SVGEGT. The CDR3 consists of 13 residues. As DNA, the CDR3 is TGTGCCAGCAGTTACGCACGACTCTACGAGCAGTACTTC. Translated: CASSYARLYEQYF.

The V call is TRBV12-3 or TRBV12-4, the J call TRBJ2-7; a possible D gene is TRBD2 (5 bases). The CDR3 is 12 amino acids. V gave up 3 bases and J gave up 6 bases, with 9 bases separating them. CDR3: CASSFGLIEQYF. As DNA, the CDR3 is TGTGCCAGCAGTTTTGGACTCATCGAGCAGTACTTC.

The chain couples TRBV12-3 or TRBV12-4 to TRBJ2-5; D is perhaps TRBD1 or TRBD2 (5 bases each). This CDR3 has 15 amino acids. Trimming took 1 base from V and 2 from J, leaving 11 bases between them. The CDR3 is CASSLERGSQETQYF. The CDR3 DNA follows: TGTGCCAGCAGTTTAGAGAGGGGATCACAAGAGACCCAGTACTTC.

The chain uses TRBV7-6 and TRBJ2-1; a possible D gene is TRBD2 (6 bases). This CDR3 spans 17 amino acids. Germline V CDR1 and CDR2: SGHVS, FNYEAQ. V was clipped by 5 bases and J by 0 bases, with 17 bases between them. The CDR3 nucleotides are TGTGCCAGCAGCGGAGGGGCGGACGGAAGCTCCTACAATGAGCAGTTCTTC. It specifies CASSGGADGSSYNEQFF.

The rearrangement links TRBV7-2 to TRBJ2-3; 10 nucleotides match TRBD2. The CDR3 length is 15 residues. J lost 7 bases, V lost 4 bases, and 8 bases had no gene match. Germline V CDR1 and CDR2: SGHTA, FQGNSA. Here the CDR3 DNA reads TGTGCCAGCAGCTCTAGCGGGAGTGGGGCCCATACGCAGTATTTT. Amino acids: CASSSSGSGAHTQYF.

This clonotype was seen more than once but under ten times. The CDR3 protein is CASSLSSYEQYF. In DNA, the CDR3 is TGTGCCAGCAGCTTATCATCCTACGAGCAGTACTTC. This chain uses TRBV11-1 with TRBJ2-7; D gene ambiguous. Germline V gene data show CDR1 as SGHAT and CDR2 as FQDESV (reference sequence). V was shortened by 2 bases and J by 1 base, with 3 bases between the two germline ends. The CDR3 has 12 residues.

For this clonotype: A much larger clone lies a single base off, so this may be a read error. This chain uses TRBV5-4 with TRBJ1-1, with 9 bases aligning to TRBD1. The germline V gene has CDR1 SGHNT and CDR2 YYREEE (reference sequence). The CDR3 runs 15 residues. The CDR3 DNA follows: TGTGCCAGCAGCTTGGAGGACAGGGGTACCACTGAAGCTCTCTTT. This encodes CASSLEDRGTTEALF.

The sample holds one count of this clonotype. The chain employs TRBV7-9 and TRBJ2-7; D could derive from TRBD1 or TRBD2 (5 bases each). V dropped 6 bases and J dropped 3 bases, with 18 bases sitting between them. The CDR3 has 15 residues. CDR1 is SEHNR, CDR2 FQNEAQ, per germline (reference sequence). The CDR3 bases are TGTGCCAGCAGTTCCCCGGGACCGAGACACTACGAGCAGTACTTC. Translated: CASSSPGPRHYEQYF.

The chain uses TRBV7-2 and TRBJ2-7, with 14 bases identical to TRBD2. J lost 2 bases, V lost 8 bases, and 8 bases had no gene match. The CDR3 consists of 16 residues. The germline gives CDR1 SGHTA, CDR2 FQGNSA. Written as DNA, the CDR3 is TGTGCCAGCGGGGCGGGACTAGCGGGGGTAACCTACGAGCAGTACTTC. It codes for CASGAGLAGVTYEQYF.